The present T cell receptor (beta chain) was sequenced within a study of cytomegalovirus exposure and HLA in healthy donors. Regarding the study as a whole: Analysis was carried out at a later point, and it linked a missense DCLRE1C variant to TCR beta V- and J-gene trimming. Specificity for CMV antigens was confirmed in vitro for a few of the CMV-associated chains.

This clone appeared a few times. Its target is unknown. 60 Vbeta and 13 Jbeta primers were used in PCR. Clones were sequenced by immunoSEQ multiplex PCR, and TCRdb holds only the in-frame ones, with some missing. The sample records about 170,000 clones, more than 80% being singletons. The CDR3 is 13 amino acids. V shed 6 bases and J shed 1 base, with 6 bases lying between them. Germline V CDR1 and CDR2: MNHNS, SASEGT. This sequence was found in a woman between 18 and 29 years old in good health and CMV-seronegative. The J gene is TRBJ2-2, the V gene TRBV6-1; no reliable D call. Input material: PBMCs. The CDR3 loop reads CASSHQNTGELFF. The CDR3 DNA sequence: TGTGCCAGCAGCCATCAGAACACCGGGGAGCTGTTTTTT.